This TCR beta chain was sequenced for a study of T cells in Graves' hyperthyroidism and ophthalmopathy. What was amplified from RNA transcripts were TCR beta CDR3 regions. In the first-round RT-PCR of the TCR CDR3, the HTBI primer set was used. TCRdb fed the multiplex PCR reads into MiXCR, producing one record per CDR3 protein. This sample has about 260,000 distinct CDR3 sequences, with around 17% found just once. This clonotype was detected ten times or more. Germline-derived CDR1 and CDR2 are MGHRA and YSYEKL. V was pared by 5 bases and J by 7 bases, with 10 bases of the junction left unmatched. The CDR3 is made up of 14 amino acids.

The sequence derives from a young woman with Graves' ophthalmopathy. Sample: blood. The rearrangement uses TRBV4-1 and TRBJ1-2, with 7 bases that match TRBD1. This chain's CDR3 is CASSYDRVVGGYTF. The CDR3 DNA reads TGCGCCAGCAGCTACGACAGGGTGGTTGGTGGCTACACCTTC.